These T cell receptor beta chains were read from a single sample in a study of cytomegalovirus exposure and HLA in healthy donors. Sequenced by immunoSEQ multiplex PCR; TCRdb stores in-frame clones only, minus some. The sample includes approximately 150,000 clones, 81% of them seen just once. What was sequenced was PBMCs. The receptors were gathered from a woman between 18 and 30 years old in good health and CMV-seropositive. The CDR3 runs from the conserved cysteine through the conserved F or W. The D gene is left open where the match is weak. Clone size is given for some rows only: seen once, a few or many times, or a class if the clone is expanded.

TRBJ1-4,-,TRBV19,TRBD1,TGTGCCAGTAGCGGGACAGGCCCAGCAACTAATGAAAAACTGTTTTTT,CASSGTGPATNEKLFF
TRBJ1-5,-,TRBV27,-,TGTGCCAGCAGTTTGGGGGGTCAGCCCCAGCATTTT,CASSLGGQPQHF
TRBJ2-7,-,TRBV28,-,TGTGCCAGCAGTTCCTCCGGGACACCCGACTTC,CASSSSGTPDF
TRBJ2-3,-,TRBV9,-,TGTGCCAGCAGCGTAGTAGGAGGGGGGGCTGATACGCAGTATTTT,CASSVVGGGADTQYF
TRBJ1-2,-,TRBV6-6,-,TGTGCCAGCAGTTACTCACAGGGAGCTAACTATGGCTACACCTTC,CASSYSQGANYGYTF
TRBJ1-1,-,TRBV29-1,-,TGCAGCGGAGGGCGACCGAACACTGAAGCTTTCTTT,CSGGRPNTEAFF
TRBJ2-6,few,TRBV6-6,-,TGTGCCAGCAGCAGTACAGGGTTTGGGGCCAACGTCCTGACTTTC,CASSSTGFGANVLTF
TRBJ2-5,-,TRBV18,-,TGTGCCAGCTCACCAGGGCGGGGGCCCCTTGAGACCCAGTACTTC,CASSPGRGPLETQYF
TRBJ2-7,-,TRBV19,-,TGTGCCAGTAGTATCCAACAGGGCTTCTACGAGCAGTACTTC,CASSIQQGFYEQYF
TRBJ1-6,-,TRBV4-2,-,TGTGCCAGCAGCCAAGCTAACAGTAATTCACCCCTCCACTTT,CASSQANSNSPLHF
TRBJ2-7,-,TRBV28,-,TGTGCGGCGGGACGGGCTGTGGACGAGCAGTACTTC,CAAGRAVDEQYF
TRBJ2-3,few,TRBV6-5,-,TGTGCCAGCAGTTACGCCGGGACTAGCACAGATACGCAGTATTTT,CASSYAGTSTDTQYF
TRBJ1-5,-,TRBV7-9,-,TGTGCCAGCAGCGCCGAACTTGGTCAGCCCCAGCATTTT,CASSAELGQPQHF
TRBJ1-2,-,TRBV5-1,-,TGCGCCAGCAGCTTGTGGGCAGGGGAAGTACTTAACTATGGCTACACCTTC,CASSLWAGEVLNYGYTF
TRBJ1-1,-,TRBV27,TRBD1,TGTGCCAGCTTCCAGGGGGGCACTGAAGCTTTCTTT,CASFQGGTEAFF
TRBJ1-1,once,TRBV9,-,TGTGCCAGCAGCGTAGATAGCGGTTCCACTGAAGCTTTCTTT,CASSVDSGSTEAFF
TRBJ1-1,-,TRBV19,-,TGTGCCAGTAGGGCCCCAGGGGCGAACACTGAAGCTTTCTTT,CASRAPGANTEAFF